There are a few counts of the clone carrying this T cell receptor (beta chain). The data were taken from a study of molecular identifiers for immune sequencing clone quantification. Based on a CD8+CD4-CCR7+CD45RA+ profile, naive CD8 T cells were sorted. Methods described previously, with TCR primers listed, were used for bulk TCR libraries. TCRdb called the PCR reads again in MiXCR, with one record for every CDR3 protein. This sample has hundreds of thousands of distinct CDR3 sequences; roughly 23% occur once, and the top ten carry 0.78%. This sequence originates from a human donor in good health. Some libraries in this study had Jurkat cell RNA spiked in. The sequenced material came from naive CD8+ T cells from blood, with Jurkat cell RNA spiked in. This sample's subset: FACS-sorted CD8+CD4-CCR7+CD45RA+ naive T cells.

CDR3 sequence reads: CASSQNSGNTIYF. In DNA form, the CDR3 reads TGTGCCAGCAGCCAGAACTCTGGAAACACCATATATTTT. The chain combines TRBV7-9 with TRBJ1-3; D call uncertain. The germline V and J ends were trimmed by 5 bases and 0 bases, with 5 bases remaining between them. Germline CDR1 SEHNR, CDR2 FQNEAQ (reference sequence). The CDR3 extends over 13 amino acids.